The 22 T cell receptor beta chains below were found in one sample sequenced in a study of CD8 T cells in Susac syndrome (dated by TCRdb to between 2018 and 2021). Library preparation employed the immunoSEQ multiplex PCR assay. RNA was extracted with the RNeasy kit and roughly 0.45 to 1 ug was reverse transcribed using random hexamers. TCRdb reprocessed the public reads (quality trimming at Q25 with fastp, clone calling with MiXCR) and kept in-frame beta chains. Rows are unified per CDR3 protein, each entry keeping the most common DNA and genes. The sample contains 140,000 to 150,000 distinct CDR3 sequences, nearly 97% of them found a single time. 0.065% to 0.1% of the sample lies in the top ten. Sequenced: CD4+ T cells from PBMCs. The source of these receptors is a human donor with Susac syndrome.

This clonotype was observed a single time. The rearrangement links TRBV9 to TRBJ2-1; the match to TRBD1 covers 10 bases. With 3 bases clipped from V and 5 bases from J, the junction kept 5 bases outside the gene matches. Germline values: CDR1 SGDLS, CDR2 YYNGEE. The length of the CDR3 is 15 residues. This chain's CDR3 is CASSAGQGSNNEQFF. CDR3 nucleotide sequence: TGTGCCAGCAGCGCGGGACAGGGGTCTAACAATGAGCAGTTCTTC.

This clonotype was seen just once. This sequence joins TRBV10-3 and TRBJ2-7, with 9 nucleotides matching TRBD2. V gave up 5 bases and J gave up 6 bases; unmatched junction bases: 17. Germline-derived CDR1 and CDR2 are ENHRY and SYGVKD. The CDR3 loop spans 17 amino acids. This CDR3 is CAISPNPARVAGVEQYF. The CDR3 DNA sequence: TGTGCCATCAGTCCAAATCCGGCCAGAGTAGCGGGAGTCGAGCAGTACTTC.

In DNA, the CDR3 is TGTGCCAGCAACATCCGGGAAGAGACCCAGTACTTC. Amino acids: CASNIREETQYF. The chain links TRBV6-1 to TRBJ2-5; D gene uncertain. CDR1 is MNHNS, CDR2 SASEGT, per germline. V lost 7 bases to trimming and J lost 3 bases, with 9 bases between them. The CDR3 length is 12 residues.

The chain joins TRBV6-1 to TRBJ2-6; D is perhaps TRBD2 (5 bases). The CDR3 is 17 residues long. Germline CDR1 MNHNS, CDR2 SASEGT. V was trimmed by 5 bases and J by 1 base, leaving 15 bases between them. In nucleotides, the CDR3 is TGTGCCAGCAGTATGCGGAGGACCCGATCTGGGGCCAACGTCCTGACTTTC. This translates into CASSMRRTRSGANVLTF.

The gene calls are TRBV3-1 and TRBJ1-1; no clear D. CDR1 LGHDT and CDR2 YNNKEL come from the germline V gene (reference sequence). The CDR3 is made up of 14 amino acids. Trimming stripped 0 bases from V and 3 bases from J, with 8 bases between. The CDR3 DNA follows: TGTGCCAGCAGCCAAGAGGTGGGAGACACTGAAGCTTTCTTT. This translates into CASSQEVGDTEAFF.

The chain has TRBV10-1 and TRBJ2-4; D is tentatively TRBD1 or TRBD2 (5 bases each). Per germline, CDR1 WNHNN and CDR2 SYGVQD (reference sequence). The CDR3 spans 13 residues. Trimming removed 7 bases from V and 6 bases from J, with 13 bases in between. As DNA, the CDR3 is TGCGCCAGCATCGTTGGGGGTCGAAACATTCAGTACTTC. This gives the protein CASIVGGRNIQYF.

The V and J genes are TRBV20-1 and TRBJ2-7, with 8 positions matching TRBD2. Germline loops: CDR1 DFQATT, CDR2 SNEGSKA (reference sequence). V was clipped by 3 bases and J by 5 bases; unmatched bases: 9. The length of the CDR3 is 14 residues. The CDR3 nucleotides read TGCAGTGCTAGTTTCTTTCGCGGGAGGAACGAGCAGTACTTC. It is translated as CSASFFRGRNEQYF.

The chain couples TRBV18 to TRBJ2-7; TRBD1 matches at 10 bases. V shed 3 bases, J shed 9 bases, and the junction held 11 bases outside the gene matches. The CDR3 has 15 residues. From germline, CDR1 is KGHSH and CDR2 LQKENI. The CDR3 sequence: CASSPPVGQGKWQYF. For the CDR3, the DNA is TGTGCCAGCTCACCCCCCGTGGGACAGGGGAAATGGCAGTACTTC. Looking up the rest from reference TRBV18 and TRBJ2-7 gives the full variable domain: NAGVMQNPRHLVRRRGQEARLRCSPMKGHSHVYWYRQLPEEGLKFMVYLQKENIIDESGMPKERFSAEFPKEGPSILRIQQVVRGDSAAYFCASSPPVGQGKWQYFGPGTRLTVT.

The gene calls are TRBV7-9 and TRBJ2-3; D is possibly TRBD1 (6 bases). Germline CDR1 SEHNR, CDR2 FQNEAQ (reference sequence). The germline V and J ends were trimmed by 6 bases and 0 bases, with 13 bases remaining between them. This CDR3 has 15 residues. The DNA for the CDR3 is TGTGCCAGCAGACCTTGGACAGTGAGCACAGATACGCAGTATTTT. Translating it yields CASRPWTVSTDTQYF. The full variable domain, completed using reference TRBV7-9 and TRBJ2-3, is DTGVSQNPRHKITKRGQNVTFRCDPISEHNRLYWYRQTLGQGPEFLTYFQNEAQLEKSRLLSDRFSAERPKGSFSTLEIQRTEQGDSAMYLCASRPWTVSTDTQYFGPGTRLTVL.

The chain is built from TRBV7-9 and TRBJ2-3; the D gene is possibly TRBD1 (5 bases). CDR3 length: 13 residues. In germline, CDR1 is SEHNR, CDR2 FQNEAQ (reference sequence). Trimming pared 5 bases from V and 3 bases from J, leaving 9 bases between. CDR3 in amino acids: CASSPQGTDTQYF. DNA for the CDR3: TGTGCCAGCAGCCCCCAGGGAACAGATACGCAGTATTTT.

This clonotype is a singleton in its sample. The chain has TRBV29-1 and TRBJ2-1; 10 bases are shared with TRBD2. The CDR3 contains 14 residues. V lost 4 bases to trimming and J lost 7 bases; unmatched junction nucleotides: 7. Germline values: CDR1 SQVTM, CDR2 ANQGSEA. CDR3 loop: CSVVRLAGGNEQFF. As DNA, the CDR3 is TGCAGCGTTGTGCGACTAGCGGGCGGGAATGAGCAGTTCTTC.

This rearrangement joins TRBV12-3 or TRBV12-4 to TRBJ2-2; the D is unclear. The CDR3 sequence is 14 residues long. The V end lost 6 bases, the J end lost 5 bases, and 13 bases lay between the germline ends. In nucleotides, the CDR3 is TGTGCCAGCAGGCCTGATATGAGGACCGGGGAGCTGTTTTTT. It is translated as CASRPDMRTGELFF.

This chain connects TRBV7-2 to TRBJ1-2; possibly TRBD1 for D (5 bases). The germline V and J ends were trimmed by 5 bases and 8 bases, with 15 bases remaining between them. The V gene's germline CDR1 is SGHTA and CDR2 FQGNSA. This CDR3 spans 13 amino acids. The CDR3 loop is CASSPDAGSGYTF. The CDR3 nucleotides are TGTGCCAGCAGCCCAGATGCAGGGAGCGGCTACACCTTC.

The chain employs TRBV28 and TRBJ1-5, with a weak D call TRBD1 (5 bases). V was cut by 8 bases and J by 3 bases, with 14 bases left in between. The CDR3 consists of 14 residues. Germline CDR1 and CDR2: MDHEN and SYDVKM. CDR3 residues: CASFDSRANQPQHF. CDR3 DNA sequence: TGTGCCAGCTTCGACAGTAGAGCCAATCAGCCCCAGCATTTT.

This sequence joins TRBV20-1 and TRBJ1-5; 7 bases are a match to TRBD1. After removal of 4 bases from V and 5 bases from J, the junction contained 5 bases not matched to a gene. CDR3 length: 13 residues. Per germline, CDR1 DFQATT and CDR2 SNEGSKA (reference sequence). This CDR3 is CSANRGQHQPQHF. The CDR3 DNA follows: TGCAGTGCTAACAGGGGTCAGCATCAGCCCCAGCATTTT.

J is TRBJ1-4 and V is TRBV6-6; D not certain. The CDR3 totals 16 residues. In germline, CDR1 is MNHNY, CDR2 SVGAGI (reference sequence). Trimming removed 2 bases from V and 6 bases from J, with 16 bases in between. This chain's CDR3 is CASSYGQSGGDEKLFF. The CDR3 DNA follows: TGTGCCAGCAGTTACGGCCAGTCAGGAGGAGATGAAAAACTGTTTTTT.

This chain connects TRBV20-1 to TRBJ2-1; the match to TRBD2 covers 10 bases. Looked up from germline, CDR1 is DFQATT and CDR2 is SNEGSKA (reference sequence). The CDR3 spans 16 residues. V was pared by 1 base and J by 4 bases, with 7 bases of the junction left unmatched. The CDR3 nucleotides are TGCAGTGCTAGAGTCGCTAGCGGGAGCAAATACAATGAGCAGTTCTTC. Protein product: CSARVASGSKYNEQFF.

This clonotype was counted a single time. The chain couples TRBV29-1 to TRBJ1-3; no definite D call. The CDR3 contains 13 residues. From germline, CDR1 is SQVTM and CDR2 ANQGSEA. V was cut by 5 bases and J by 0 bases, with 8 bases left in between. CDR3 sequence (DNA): TGCAGCGTTCCCGGGCTCTCTGGAAACACCATATATTTT. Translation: CSVPGLSGNTIYF. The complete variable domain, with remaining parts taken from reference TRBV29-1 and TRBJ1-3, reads SAVISQKPSRDICQRGTSLTIQCQVDSQVTMMFWYRQQPGQSLTLIATANQGSEATYESGFVIDKFPISRPNLTFSTLTVSNMSPEDSSIYLCSVPGLSGNTIYFGEGSWLTVV.

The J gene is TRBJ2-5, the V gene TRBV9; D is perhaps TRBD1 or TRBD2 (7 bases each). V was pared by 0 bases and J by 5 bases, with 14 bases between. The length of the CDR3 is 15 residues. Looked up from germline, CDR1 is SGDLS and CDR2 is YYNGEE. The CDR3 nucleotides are TGTGCCAGCAGCGTAGCAGGGGGGGGCGGGGAGACCCAGTACTTC. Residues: CASSVAGGGGETQYF.

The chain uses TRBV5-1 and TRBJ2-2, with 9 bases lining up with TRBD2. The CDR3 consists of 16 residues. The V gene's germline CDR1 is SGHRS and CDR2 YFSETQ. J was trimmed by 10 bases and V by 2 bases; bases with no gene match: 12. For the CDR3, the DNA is TGCGCCAGCAGCTTAGGGCTAGCGGGGCCCGGCGAGGAGCTGTTTTTT. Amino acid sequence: CASSLGLAGPGEELFF.

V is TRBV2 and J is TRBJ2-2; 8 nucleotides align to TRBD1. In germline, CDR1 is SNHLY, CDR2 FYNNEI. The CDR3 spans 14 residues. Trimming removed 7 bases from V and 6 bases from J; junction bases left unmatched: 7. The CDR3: CASNWDRTAGELFF. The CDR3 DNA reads TGTGCCAGCAACTGGGACAGGACAGCCGGGGAGCTGTTTTTT.

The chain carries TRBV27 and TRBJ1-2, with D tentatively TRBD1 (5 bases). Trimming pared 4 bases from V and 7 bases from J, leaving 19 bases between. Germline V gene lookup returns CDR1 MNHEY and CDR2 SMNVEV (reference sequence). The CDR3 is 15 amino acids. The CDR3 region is CASSSLAGRESGYTF. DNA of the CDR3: TGTGCCAGCAGTTCCCTGGCCGGCAGGGAGTCTGGCTACACCTTC.